One and the same sample provided the 24 T cell receptor beta chains below, sequenced in a study of response to subunit inactivated influenza vaccine. TCRdb itself ran the RT-PCR reads through MiXCR, one entry per CDR3 protein. This table holds hundreds of thousands of distinct CDR3 sequences, around 16% found once. Sequenced here: PBMCs from blood, sampled roughly 13 days after vaccination. Receptors originate from a man aged 45 to 65 who received an inactivated influenza vaccine.

The CDR3 sequence: CASSQDTPYYDNEQFF. The CDR3 bases are TGTGCCAGCAGCCAAGATACTCCCTACTACGACAATGAGCAGTTCTTC. The V call is TRBV14, the J call TRBJ2-1; D ambiguous. The CDR3 contains 16 residues. Germline V gene sequence: CDR1 SGHDN, CDR2 FVKESK. V was clipped by 0 bases and J by 5 bases, with 14 bases between them. The complete variable domain, with remaining parts taken from reference TRBV14 and TRBJ2-1, reads EAGVTQFPSHSVIEKGQTVTLRCDPISGHDNLYWYRRVMGKEIKFLLHFVKESKQDESGMPNNRFLAERTGGTYSTLKVQPAELEDSGVYFCASSQDTPYYDNEQFFGPGTRLTVL.

V usage is TRBV18 and J usage is TRBJ2-3, with D uncertain. The CDR3 has 15 residues. V was cut by 0 bases and J by 0 bases, with 7 bases left in between. Germline assignment: CDR1 KGHSH and CDR2 LQKENI. The CDR3 here is CASSPPSKSTDTQYF. The CDR3 nucleotides are TGTGCCAGCTCACCACCGTCTAAGAGCACAGATACGCAGTATTTT.

This clonotype turned up a few times. The gene calls are TRBV6-2 or TRBV6-3 and TRBJ2-7, with D possibly being TRBD2 (6 bases). Germline loops: CDR1 MNHEY, CDR2 SVGEGT. The CDR3 has 15 amino acids. The V gene lost 5 bases and the J gene lost 7 bases, with 21 bases spanning the gap. Written as DNA, the CDR3 is TGTGCCAGCAGTAAAGCCTACCGGGCCCGGGAGGAGCAGTACTTC. This gives the protein CASSKAYRAREEQYF.

The genes are TRBV20-1 and TRBJ2-3; 10 bases map to TRBD2. J lost 0 bases, V lost 2 bases, and 2 bases had no gene match. Germline values: CDR1 DFQATT, CDR2 SNEGSKA (reference sequence). The CDR3 contains 15 residues. CDR3 in DNA: TGCAGTGCTAGACCGACTAGCGGGAGCACAGATACGCAGTATTTT. As protein: CSARPTSGSTDTQYF.

This clonotype came up a few times. V is TRBV7-9 and J is TRBJ2-1; no clear D. The CDR3 sequence is 12 residues long. Trimming removed 7 bases from V and 4 bases from J, with 8 bases in between. CDR1 SEHNR and CDR2 FQNEAQ come from the germline V gene (reference sequence). CDR3 coding DNA: TGTGCCAGCAACCCAGATTACAATGAGCAGTTCTTC. It codes for CASNPDYNEQFF. The variable domain in full, with the rest retrieved from reference TRBV7-9 and TRBJ2-1, is DTGVSQNPRHKITKRGQNVTFRCDPISEHNRLYWYRQTLGQGPEFLTYFQNEAQLEKSRLLSDRFSAERPKGSFSTLEIQRTEQGDSAMYLCASNPDYNEQFFGPGTRLTVL.

This clonotype was detected only a few times. This sequence joins TRBV5-1 and TRBJ1-2, with 7 bases identical to TRBD1. V was pared by 4 bases and J by 6 bases, with 15 bases of the junction left unmatched. Germline loops: CDR1 SGHRS, CDR2 YFSETQ. The CDR3 runs 16 residues. The CDR3 sequence is CASSLIGQAPGNGYTF. The DNA for the CDR3 is TGCGCCAGCAGCCTAATCGGACAGGCTCCCGGAAATGGCTACACCTTC.

This clonotype has ten or more counts. V and J are TRBV7-8 and TRBJ2-2; a possible D gene is TRBD2 (6 bases). Germline CDR1 is SGHVS and CDR2 is FQNEAQ. Trimming left V 8 bases short and J 3 bases short, with 16 bases between. The CDR3 loop spans 15 amino acids. In DNA form, the CDR3 reads TGTGCCAGCCTTGAGCCCGGACTATACACCGGGGAGCTGTTTTTT. The encoded protein is CASLEPGLYTGELFF.

This clonotype was picked up a small number of times. CDR3 coding DNA: TGTGCCAGCGGGTCCTCGGTGGGCGAGCAGTACTTC. It yields the protein CASGSSVGEQYF. The chain combines TRBV12-3 or TRBV12-4 with TRBJ2-7; D gene uncertain. The CDR3 sequence is 12 residues long. V lost 8 bases, J lost 6 bases, and 14 bases lay in between.

This clonotype was counted between two and nine times. This chain links TRBV5-6 with TRBJ1-1, with D tentatively TRBD1 (5 bases). CDR1 and CDR2 (germline): SGHDT, YYEEEE. Trimming cost V 4 bases and J 4 bases, with 14 bases left between them. The CDR3 length is 14 residues. The CDR3 loop reads CASSPGTLVTEAFF. The DNA of the CDR3 is TGTGCCAGCAGCCCCGGGACCCTGGTCACTGAAGCTTTCTTT.

This clonotype showed up many times. The chain recombines TRBV5-1 with TRBJ2-7; D not resolved. The germline CDR1 and CDR2 sequences are SGHRS and YFSETQ. Trimming left V 1 base short and J 2 bases short, with 13 bases between. This CDR3 contains 15 residues. This CDR3 is CASSLHWEITYEQYF. In nucleotides, the CDR3 is TGCGCCAGCAGCTTGCATTGGGAAATCACCTACGAGCAGTACTTC.

The V call is TRBV9, the J call TRBJ1-1; D perhaps matches TRBD1 (5 bases). The CDR3 is 16 residues long. Deletions cut 3 bases from V and 0 bases from J, with 15 bases between. Germline lookup yields CDR1 SGDLS and CDR2 YYNGEE. The CDR3: CASSEPPGGVNTEAFF. For the CDR3, the DNA is TGTGCCAGCAGCGAACCTCCGGGGGGGGTGAACACTGAAGCTTTCTTT.

The V and J genes are TRBV6-4 and TRBJ2-1; 9 bases agree with TRBD1. CDR3 size: 13 residues. Trimming took 3 bases from V and 7 from J; bases not matched to a gene: 1. Germline V gene lookup returns CDR1 MRHNA and CDR2 SNTAGT. The CDR3 DNA sequence: TGTGCCAGCAGTGAGGGACAGGGTAATGAGCAGTTCTTC. Translating it yields CASSEGQGNEQFF.

The rearrangement links TRBV4-3 to TRBJ2-3; D possibly matches TRBD1 or TRBD2 (5 bases each). The CDR3 consists of 16 residues. CDR1 LGHNA and CDR2 YSLEER come from the germline V gene. V lost 2 bases to trimming and J lost 1 base, with 13 bases between them. The CDR3 DNA follows: TGCGCCAGCAGCCAACGCCGGGACCAACGCACAGATACGCAGTATTTT. It specifies CASSQRRDQRTDTQYF.

This clonotype was counted only a few times. This rearrangement joins TRBV29-1 to TRBJ2-3; D may be TRBD1 (7 bases). V was cut by 6 bases and J by 2 bases, with 12 bases left in between. CDR1 SQVTM and CDR2 ANQGSEA come from the germline V gene. This CDR3 has 13 amino acids. DNA for the CDR3: TGCAGCGTCAGGGGGGTAGTCACAGATACGCAGTATTTT. Its protein product is CSVRGVVTDTQYF.

There are many counts of this clonotype. The chain employs TRBV20-1 and TRBJ1-2; D unclear. The CDR3 loop spans 15 amino acids. Trimming shortened V by 3 bases and J by 3 bases, and 17 bases separated the two germline ends. Germline CDR1 is DFQATT and CDR2 is SNEGSKA (reference sequence). The CDR3 loop is CSASHGVPNYYGYTF. Written as DNA, the CDR3 is TGCAGTGCTAGTCACGGGGTCCCGAACTACTATGGCTACACCTTC.

This clonotype was seen a few times. The rearrangement links TRBV10-2 to TRBJ2-2; weak D call: TRBD1 (6 bases). Germline V lookup: CDR1 WSHSY, CDR2 SAAADI. The CDR3 covers 16 residues. V gave up 4 bases and J gave up 0 bases, with 12 bases separating them. CDR3 bases: TGCGCCAGCAGTGTGGTTAACAGGGCGAACACCGGGGAGCTGTTTTTT. Protein product: CASSVVNRANTGELFF.

This clonotype was counted a few times. This chain connects TRBV6-2 or TRBV6-3 to TRBJ2-2; D gene ambiguous. The length of the CDR3 is 14 residues. Looked up from germline, CDR1 is MNHEY and CDR2 is SVGEGT. V lost 5 bases to trimming and J lost 2 bases, with 9 bases between them. CDR3 region: CASSNLRNTGELFF. Written as DNA, the CDR3 is TGTGCCAGCAGTAATCTACGTAACACCGGGGAGCTGTTTTTT.

The rearrangement links TRBV3-1 to TRBJ2-2; no clear D gene. This CDR3 has 11 amino acids. Trimming pared 10 bases from V and 5 bases from J, leaving 8 bases between. Germline V gene sequence: CDR1 LGHDT, CDR2 YNNKEL (reference sequence). CDR3 in amino acids: CATKGTGELFF. DNA for the CDR3: TGTGCCACCAAGGGTACCGGGGAGCTGTTTTTT.

This clonotype appeared a few times. The rearrangement uses TRBV9 and TRBJ2-7, with D perhaps matching TRBD1 (6 bases). This CDR3 has 15 amino acids. Trimming pared 0 bases from V and 2 bases from J, leaving 12 bases between. CDR1 is SGDLS and CDR2 is YYNGEE in the germline V gene. The CDR3 spells CASSVGGTQTYEQYF. The CDR3 DNA is TGTGCCAGCAGCGTAGGGGGGACACAGACCTACGAGCAGTACTTC.

This clonotype was counted only a few times. This rearrangement joins TRBV12-3 or TRBV12-4 to TRBJ2-3, with D possibly TRBD2 on 6 matching bases. The CDR3 extends over 16 amino acids. V was cut by 3 bases and J by 2 bases, with 15 bases left in between. CDR3 nucleotide sequence: TGTGCCAGCAGTTTGGGTGTGGGAGGAACCACAGATACGCAGTATTTT. Translating it yields CASSLGVGGTTDTQYF.

This clonotype turned up a few times. The chain combines TRBV13 with TRBJ1-1; perhaps TRBD1 as D (5 bases). The germline gives CDR1 PRHDT, CDR2 FYEKMQ (reference sequence). The CDR3 totals 16 residues. Trimming removed 2 bases from V and 0 bases from J, with 13 bases in between. The chain's CDR3 is CASSLYRGAVNTEAFF. The DNA of the CDR3 is TGTGCCAGCAGCTTATACCGGGGCGCGGTGAACACTGAAGCTTTCTTT. The full variable domain, in which reference TRBV13 and TRBJ1-1 provide the parts outside the CDR3, is AAGVIQSPRHLIKEKRETATLKCYPIPRHDTVYWYQQGPGQDPQFLISFYEKMQSDKGSIPDRFSAQQFSDYHSELNMSSLELGDSALYFCASSLYRGAVNTEAFFGQGTRLTVV.

The rearrangement links TRBV4-3 to TRBJ1-3, with a tentative D call TRBD1 (6 bases). The germline V gene has CDR1 LGHNA and CDR2 YSLEER. The CDR3 is 17 amino acids. The ends were cut back, 0 bases at V and 6 bases at J, with 18 bases in the middle. The CDR3 loop is CASSQEYQDRWENTIYF. The CDR3 coding sequence is TGCGCCAGCAGCCAAGAATACCAGGACAGATGGGAAAACACCATATATTTT.

Only a few counts were recorded for this clonotype. The chain couples TRBV4-3 to TRBJ2-1; 7 bases line up with TRBD1. CDR3 size: 16 residues. The J segment lost 4 bases and the V segment lost 0 bases, leaving 6 bases of the junction unmatched. Germline loops: CDR1 LGHNA, CDR2 YSLEER. CDR3 residues: CASSQDPGTVYNEQFF. In DNA, the CDR3 is TGCGCCAGCAGCCAAGATCCGGGGACAGTTTACAATGAGCAGTTCTTC.

V gene TRBV18 combines with J gene TRBJ2-3; D may correspond to TRBD1 or TRBD2 (6 bases each). From germline, CDR1 is KGHSH and CDR2 LQKENI. The CDR3 has 17 residues. The V gene lost 0 bases and the J gene lost 0 bases, with 13 bases spanning the gap. CDR3: CASSPPRQGRSTDTQYF. As DNA, the CDR3 is TGTGCCAGCTCACCACCGCGGCAGGGGAGGAGCACAGATACGCAGTATTTT.